This TCR beta chain was captured in a study of cytomegalovirus exposure and HLA in healthy donors. The study's findings and limits: Three CMV-associated chains proved CMV antigen-specific in vitro. Several of the most significant clusters appeared linked to common viral pathogens, based on a later analysis. Reportedly, cytomegalovirus status was diagnosed with high sensitivity and specificity. An analysis done earlier found most TCR beta V segments productive about 90% or about 30% of the time.

The PCR contained 60 Vbeta and 13 Jbeta primers. This table comes from immunoSEQ multiplex PCR, and its TCRdb copy is limited to in-frame clones, with some not included. Counted here are some 120,000 clones, roughly 15% occurring once; the ten biggest clones make up approximately 2.6%. This clone was detected once. The target antigen is unknown. This CDR3 contains 18 residues. Germline V lookup: CDR1 MDHEN, CDR2 SYDVKM. Trimming at V came to 2 bases and at J to 3 bases, leaving 8 bases not matched to a gene. The sequence derives from a female donor in good health and CMV-seropositive. The chain uses TRBV28 and TRBJ2-2; 11 positions agree with TRBD2. Specimen: PBMCs. The CDR3 nucleotides read TGTGCCAGCAGTTTAAAAGAGACTAGCGGGATCTACACCGGGGAGCTGTTTTTT. It encodes CASSLKETSGIYTGELFF.